This TCR beta chain was obtained from a study of somatic mutations in cytotoxic T cells in rheumatoid arthritis. Worth noting for this clone: A read error may account for a junction end that differs from germline.

The method was immunoSEQ multiplex PCR; TCRdb's version includes in-frame clones alone and lacks a portion of them. This table has around 6,000 clones, about 82% appearing once. This CDR3 has 11 residues. Germline V lookup: CDR1 SQVTM, CDR2 ANQGSEA. This receptor was taken from a woman aged 50 to 60 with rheumatoid arthritis. The sequencing input was CD8+ T cells sorted from blood. The chain couples TRBV29-1 to TRBJ1-2; weak D call: TRBD1 (5 bases). CDR3 region: CSVEGHDGYTF. DNA of the CDR3: TGCAGCGTCGAAGGACATGATGGCTACACCTTC.